Listed below are T cell receptor beta chains from one sample, sequenced in a study of blood T cell repertoires in COVID-19. Method: immunoSEQ multiplex PCR; TCRdb's copy keeps in-frame clones and lacks some. The top ten clones hold 2.3% of a sample with about 270,000 clones, around 87% of them seen once. The sequencing sample was made of peripheral blood. The receptors shown here come from a woman aged 45-65 years with acute or convalescent COVID-19. The CDR3 runs from the conserved cysteine through the conserved F or W. Each record gives: clone size, V gene, J gene, CDR3 length, D gene, CDR3 protein, CDR3 DNA. D genes are given only for firm matches. Only some rows state a clone size, as once, few, many or a class for expanded clones.

clone size: -
V gene: TRBV28
J gene: TRBJ1-1
CDR3 length: 13
D gene: -
CDR3 protein: CASSSGQGMQAFF
CDR3 DNA: TGTGCCAGCAGTTCTGGACAAGGTATGCAAGCTTTCTTT

clone size: -
V gene: TRBV9
J gene: TRBJ2-7
CDR3 length: 14
D gene: TRBD1
CDR3 protein: CASSVGRGSYEQYF
CDR3 DNA: TGTGCCAGCAGCGTAGGCAGGGGGTCATACGAGCAGTACTTC

clone size: -
V gene: TRBV6-1
J gene: TRBJ2-6
CDR3 length: 17
D gene: TRBD1
CDR3 protein: CASSEQGAISGANVLTF
CDR3 DNA: TGTGCCAGCAGTGAGCAGGGGGCTATCTCTGGGGCCAACGTCCTGACTTTC

clone size: -
V gene: TRBV28
J gene: TRBJ2-6
CDR3 length: 14
D gene: TRBD1
CDR3 protein: CASSFPGQGPVLTF
CDR3 DNA: TGTGCCAGCAGTTTCCCGGGACAGGGTCCCGTCCTGACTTTC

clone size: few
V gene: TRBV14
J gene: TRBJ2-1
CDR3 length: 15
D gene: TRBD2
CDR3 protein: CASSQALAGGPKQFF
CDR3 DNA: TGTGCCAGCAGCCAAGCGCTAGCGGGAGGGCCAAAGCAGTTCTTC

clone size: -
V gene: TRBV28
J gene: TRBJ2-7
CDR3 length: 14
D gene: -
CDR3 protein: CASSHRGRSYEQYF
CDR3 DNA: TGTGCCAGCAGTCACCGCGGCCGATCCTACGAGCAGTACTTC

clone size: once
V gene: TRBV29-1
J gene: TRBJ2-1
CDR3 length: 17
D gene: TRBD2
CDR3 protein: CSVEDHYLAGGWNEQFF
CDR3 DNA: TGCAGCGTTGAAGACCACTATTTAGCGGGAGGGTGGAATGAGCAGTTCTTC

clone size: few
V gene: TRBV4-2
J gene: TRBJ1-4
CDR3 length: 17
D gene: -
CDR3 protein: CASSQEAANGYDEKLFF
CDR3 DNA: TGTGCCAGCAGCCAAGAGGCGGCTAATGGTTACGATGAAAAACTGTTTTTT

clone size: -
V gene: TRBV6-5
J gene: TRBJ1-2
CDR3 length: 11
D gene: -
CDR3 protein: CASMGGSGYTF
CDR3 DNA: TGTGCCAGCATGGGGGGGTCGGGCTACACCTTC

clone size: -
V gene: TRBV28
J gene: TRBJ1-5
CDR3 length: 15
D gene: -
CDR3 protein: CASRGMGYSNQPQHF
CDR3 DNA: TGTGCCAGCCGAGGGATGGGGTATAGCAATCAGCCCCAGCATTTT

clone size: -
V gene: TRBV3-1/TRBV3-2
J gene: TRBJ1-5
CDR3 length: 15
D gene: -
CDR3 protein: CASSLRQNSNQPQHF
CDR3 DNA: TGTGCCAGCAGCCTTCGACAGAATAGCAATCAGCCCCAGCATTTT

clone size: -
V gene: TRBV24-1
J gene: TRBJ2-1
CDR3 length: 16
D gene: -
CDR3 protein: CATSDGGGERDNEQFF
CDR3 DNA: TGTGCCACCAGTGATGGAGGGGGGGAGAGGGATAATGAGCAGTTCTTC

clone size: -
V gene: TRBV28
J gene: TRBJ2-2
CDR3 length: 15
D gene: -
CDR3 protein: CASSFLSGLTGELFF
CDR3 DNA: TGTGCCAGCAGTTTCCTTTCAGGGTTGACCGGGGAGCTGTTTTTT

clone size: -
V gene: TRBV30
J gene: TRBJ1-5
CDR3 length: 15
D gene: -
CDR3 protein: CAWSPGGGERQPQHF
CDR3 DNA: TGTGCCTGGAGTCCCGGGGGGGGCGAACGTCAGCCCCAGCATTTT

clone size: -
V gene: TRBV27
J gene: TRBJ2-7
CDR3 length: 13
D gene: -
CDR3 protein: CASSLSGRGYEYF
CDR3 DNA: TGTGCCAGCAGTTTATCGGGCAGGGGATACGAGTACTTC

clone size: -
V gene: TRBV18
J gene: TRBJ1-5
CDR3 length: 17
D gene: -
CDR3 protein: CASSPPNDRSNNQPQHF
CDR3 DNA: TGTGCCAGCTCACCACCGAATGACAGGTCCAACAATCAGCCCCAGCATTTT

clone size: once
V gene: TRBV29-1
J gene: TRBJ2-3
CDR3 length: 17
D gene: TRBD2
CDR3 protein: CSVVGPSGRMGTDTQYF
CDR3 DNA: TGCAGCGTTGTAGGCCCTAGCGGGAGGATGGGTACAGATACGCAGTATTTT

clone size: -
V gene: TRBV4-1
J gene: TRBJ1-6
CDR3 length: 15
D gene: -
CDR3 protein: CASSQGRQGYSPLHF
CDR3 DNA: TGCGCCAGCAGCCAAGGTCGGCAGGGTTACTCACCCCTCCACTTT

clone size: -
V gene: TRBV24-1
J gene: TRBJ2-3
CDR3 length: 16
D gene: TRBD2
CDR3 protein: CATSEPSGASTDTQYF
CDR3 DNA: TGTGCCACCAGTGAACCGAGCGGGGCTAGCACAGATACGCAGTATTTT

clone size: -
V gene: TRBV7-9
J gene: TRBJ1-2
CDR3 length: 14
D gene: -
CDR3 protein: CASSDSGVGYGYTF
CDR3 DNA: TGTGCCAGCAGCGATTCGGGAGTTGGGTATGGCTACACCTTC

clone size: once
V gene: TRBV5-1
J gene: TRBJ1-3
CDR3 length: 17
D gene: TRBD1
CDR3 protein: CASSYSGTGALGNTIYF
CDR3 DNA: TGCGCCAGCAGCTACTCCGGGACAGGAGCACTTGGAAACACCATATATTTT

clone size: -
V gene: TRBV2
J gene: TRBJ2-1
CDR3 length: 13
D gene: -
CDR3 protein: CASIQAGYNEQFF
CDR3 DNA: TGTGCCAGCATCCAGGCAGGCTACAATGAGCAGTTCTTC

clone size: -
V gene: TRBV19
J gene: TRBJ1-1
CDR3 length: 15
D gene: -
CDR3 protein: CASSIPDTLNTEAFF
CDR3 DNA: TGTGCCAGTAGTATACCGGACACGCTGAACACTGAAGCTTTCTTT

clone size: -
V gene: TRBV27
J gene: TRBJ1-2
CDR3 length: 14
D gene: TRBD1
CDR3 protein: CASSWARGRSGYTF
CDR3 DNA: TGTGCCAGCAGTTGGGCCAGGGGGCGGAGTGGCTACACCTTC

clone size: -
V gene: TRBV2
J gene: TRBJ1-5
CDR3 length: 13
D gene: -
CDR3 protein: CASSESGGQPQHF
CDR3 DNA: TGTGCCAGTTCGGAGAGTGGGGGCCAGCCCCAGCATTTT

clone size: -
V gene: TRBV24-1
J gene: TRBJ2-1
CDR3 length: 19
D gene: TRBD2
CDR3 protein: CATSDFSPSGRRFYNEQFF
CDR3 DNA: TGTGCCACCAGTGATTTTAGCCCTAGCGGGAGGAGGTTCTACAATGAGCAGTTCTTC

clone size: -
V gene: TRBV9
J gene: TRBJ2-1
CDR3 length: 16
D gene: TRBD2
CDR3 protein: CASSVGGASGYNEQFF
CDR3 DNA: TGTGCCAGCAGCGTAGGAGGGGCTAGCGGCTACAATGAGCAGTTCTTC

clone size: -
V gene: TRBV10-3
J gene: TRBJ2-6
CDR3 length: 16
D gene: TRBD2
CDR3 protein: CAISDWGGAGANVLTF
CDR3 DNA: TGTGCCATCAGTGACTGGGGGGGTGCTGGGGCCAACGTCCTGACTTTC

clone size: -
V gene: TRBV24-1
J gene: TRBJ1-5
CDR3 length: 16
D gene: TRBD1
CDR3 protein: CATSDRGQVGNQPQHF
CDR3 DNA: TGTGCCACCAGTGATCGAGGACAGGTGGGCAATCAGCCCCAGCATTTT

clone size: few
V gene: TRBV29-1
J gene: TRBJ1-2
CDR3 length: 13
D gene: TRBD1
CDR3 protein: CSVLGQGIFGYTF
CDR3 DNA: TGCAGCGTTTTGGGACAGGGGATTTTTGGCTACACCTTC

clone size: -
V gene: TRBV7-6
J gene: TRBJ1-1
CDR3 length: 11
D gene: -
CDR3 protein: CASSPGSEAFF
CDR3 DNA: TGTGCCAGCAGCCCCGGGAGTGAAGCTTTCTTT

clone size: -
V gene: TRBV6-1
J gene: TRBJ2-7
CDR3 length: 12
D gene: -
CDR3 protein: CASSEGYYEQYF
CDR3 DNA: TGTGCCAGCAGTGAAGGTTACTACGAGCAGTACTTC

clone size: once
V gene: TRBV5-1
J gene: TRBJ1-3
CDR3 length: 16
D gene: -
CDR3 protein: CASSLGGPDSGNTIYF
CDR3 DNA: TGCGCCAGCAGCTTGGGGGGGCCCGACTCTGGAAACACCATATATTTT

clone size: -
V gene: TRBV27
J gene: TRBJ1-2
CDR3 length: 13
D gene: -
CDR3 protein: CASRLTGNYGYTF
CDR3 DNA: TGTGCCAGCAGGTTGACAGGCAACTATGGCTACACCTTC

clone size: few
V gene: TRBV4-2
J gene: TRBJ2-1
CDR3 length: 14
D gene: TRBD1
CDR3 protein: CASSQLTGGNEQFF
CDR3 DNA: TGTGCCAGCAGCCAACTGACAGGGGGCAATGAGCAGTTCTTC

clone size: -
V gene: TRBV5-1
J gene: TRBJ2-2
CDR3 length: 15
D gene: -
CDR3 protein: CASSPAGSNTGELFF
CDR3 DNA: TGCGCCAGCAGCCCGGCAGGGTCGAACACCGGGGAGCTGTTTTTT

clone size: -
V gene: TRBV3-1/TRBV3-2
J gene: TRBJ2-1
CDR3 length: 16
D gene: TRBD2
CDR3 protein: CASSPPGGRAWNEQFF
CDR3 DNA: TGTGCCAGCAGCCCACCCGGCGGGAGGGCATGGAATGAGCAGTTCTTC

clone size: once
V gene: TRBV30
J gene: TRBJ2-4
CDR3 length: 13
D gene: TRBD1
CDR3 protein: CAWIQTGGDIQYF
CDR3 DNA: TGTGCCTGGATCCAGACAGGGGGGGACATTCAGTACTTC

clone size: once
V gene: TRBV7-9
J gene: TRBJ2-1
CDR3 length: 15
D gene: TRBD2
CDR3 protein: CASSPNSGSGGEQFF
CDR3 DNA: TGTGCCAGCAGCCCGAATAGCGGGAGTGGGGGTGAGCAGTTCTTC

clone size: few
V gene: TRBV9
J gene: TRBJ1-1
CDR3 length: 15
D gene: -
CDR3 protein: CASSSRHLMNTEAFF
CDR3 DNA: TGTGCCAGCAGCTCGCGACACCTCATGAACACTGAAGCTTTCTTT

clone size: -
V gene: TRBV27
J gene: TRBJ2-1
CDR3 length: 16
D gene: -
CDR3 protein: CASSHKEHPRGNEQFF
CDR3 DNA: TGTGCCAGCAGTCATAAAGAACATCCACGCGGCAATGAGCAGTTCTTC

clone size: -
V gene: TRBV27
J gene: TRBJ1-5
CDR3 length: 17
D gene: -
CDR3 protein: CASSFRTAGTTNQPQHF
CDR3 DNA: TGTGCCAGCAGTTTCCGTACCGCCGGGACAACTAATCAGCCCCAGCATTTT